The sequence of this T cell receptor beta chain was determined in a study of T cells after posttransplantation cyclophosphamide. Comment on this clone: Its antigen is currently unknown.

Study-level findings and limits: After PTCy, TRB diversity resembled that of CNI/methotrexate controls. Donor CD8+ memory clones often dominated recipient blood repertoires at later times. Tissue-infiltrating T cells from skin or gut overlapped little with blood T cells.

After removal of 1 base from V and 5 bases from J, the junction contained 8 bases not matched to a gene. The germline V gene has CDR1 SGHRS and CDR2 YFSETQ. The CDR3 is 15 amino acids. Repertoires were generated with immunoSEQ multiplex PCR, while TCRdb's copy carries only in-frame clones and drops some. In the table there are 50,000 to 55,000 clones, roughly 86% of which are singletons. This sequence originates from a man aged 25-45 years with a blood cancer, CMV-positive, and with a related stem cell donor. Source material: PBMCs. The chain has TRBV5-1 and TRBJ1-1; 7 bases are shared with TRBD1. CDR3 protein: CASSLTGAPLTEAFF. Written as DNA, the CDR3 is TGCGCCAGCAGCTTGACAGGGGCACCGTTGACTGAAGCTTTCTTT.